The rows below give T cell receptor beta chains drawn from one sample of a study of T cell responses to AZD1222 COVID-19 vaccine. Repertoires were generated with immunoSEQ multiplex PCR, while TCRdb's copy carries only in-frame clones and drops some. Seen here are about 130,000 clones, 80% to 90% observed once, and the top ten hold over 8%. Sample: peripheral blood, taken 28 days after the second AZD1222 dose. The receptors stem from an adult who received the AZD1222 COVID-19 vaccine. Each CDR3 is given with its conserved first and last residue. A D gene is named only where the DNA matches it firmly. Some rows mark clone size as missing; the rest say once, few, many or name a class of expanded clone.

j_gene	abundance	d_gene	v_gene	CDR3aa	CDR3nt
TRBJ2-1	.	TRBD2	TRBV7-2	CASRQAGSPYNEQFF	TGTGCCAGCAGGCAAGCGGGATCCCCCTACAATGAGCAGTTCTTC
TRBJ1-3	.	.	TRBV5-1	CASSLGQDGSGNTIYF	TGCGCCAGCAGCTTGGGACAGGACGGCTCTGGAAACACCATATATTTT
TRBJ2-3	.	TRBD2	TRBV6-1	CASSETSGGADTQYF	TGTGCCAGCAGTGAGACTAGCGGGGGAGCAGATACGCAGTATTTT
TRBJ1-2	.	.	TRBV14	CASSQIITWNYGYTF	TGTGCCAGCAGCCAAATTATAACCTGGAACTATGGCTACACCTTC
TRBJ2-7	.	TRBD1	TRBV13	CASSNSGQGYEQYF	TGTGCCAGCAGCAACTCAGGACAGGGCTACGAGCAGTACTTC
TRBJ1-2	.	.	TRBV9	CASSPRLGTNYGYTF	TGTGCCAGCAGCCCTCGTCTGGGTACTAACTATGGCTACACCTTC
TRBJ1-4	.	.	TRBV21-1	CASSKGQTNEKLFF	TGTGCCAGCAGCAAAGGACAAACTAATGAAAAACTGTTTTTT
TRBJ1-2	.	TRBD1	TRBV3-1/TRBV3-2	CASTNRGQSSGYTF	TGTGCCAGCACCAACAGGGGGCAGAGTTCTGGCTACACCTTC
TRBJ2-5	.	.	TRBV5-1	CASSLYTEETQYF	TGCGCCAGCAGCTTGTATACGGAAGAGACCCAGTACTTC
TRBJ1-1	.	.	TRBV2	CASRQTGMNTEAFF	TGTGCCAGCAGGCAGACAGGAATGAACACTGAAGCTTTCTTT
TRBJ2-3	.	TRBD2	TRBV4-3	CASSQGPGGNTDTQYF	TGCGCCAGCAGCCAAGGACCGGGAGGAAACACAGATACGCAGTATTTT
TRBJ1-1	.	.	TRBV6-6	CASSLRGTEAFF	TGTGCCAGCAGTCTCAGGGGTACTGAAGCTTTCTTT
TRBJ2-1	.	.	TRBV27	CASSFSPGSYNEQFF	TGTGCCAGCAGTTTCTCGCCAGGGTCCTACAATGAGCAGTTCTTC
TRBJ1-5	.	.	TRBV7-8	CASSLEQFYSNQPQHF	TGTGCCAGCAGCTTAGAACAGTTCTATAGCAATCAGCCCCAGCATTTT
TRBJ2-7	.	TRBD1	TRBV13	CASSPPGQGAHEQYF	TGTGCCAGCAGCCCCCCGGGACAGGGGGCCCACGAGCAGTACTTC
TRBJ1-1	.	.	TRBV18	CASSPPRGRVSTEAFF	TGTGCCAGCTCACCACCGAGGGGTAGGGTAAGCACTGAAGCTTTCTTT
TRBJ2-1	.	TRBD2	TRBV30	CAWHYRRGLAGGGDEQFF	TGTGCCTGGCATTACAGACGGGGACTAGCGGGGGGAGGGGATGAGCAGTTCTTC
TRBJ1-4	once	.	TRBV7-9	CASIPSGAREKLFF	TGTGCCAGCATTCCGTCGGGAGCTAGGGAAAAACTGTTTTTT
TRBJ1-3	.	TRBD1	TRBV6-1	CASSDPGQGSGNTIYF	TGTGCCAGCAGTGATCCGGGACAGGGCTCTGGAAACACCATATATTTT
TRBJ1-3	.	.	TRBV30	CAWSALYGGGINTIYF	TGTGCCTGGAGTGCCCTGTATGGGGGGGGAATCAACACCATATATTTT
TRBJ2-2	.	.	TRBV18	CASSPPGQKNTGELFF	TGTGCCAGCTCACCACCGGGACAAAAGAACACCGGGGAGCTGTTTTTT
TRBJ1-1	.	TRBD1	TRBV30	CAWTTNPGTGAAGAFF	TGTGCCTGGACCACTAATCCCGGGACAGGGGCCGCAGGCGCTTTCTTT
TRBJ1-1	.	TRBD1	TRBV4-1	CASSLTKPGLTGWDMNTEAFF	TGCGCCAGCAGCCTCACTAAACCCGGTTTGACAGGGTGGGATATGAACACTGAAGCTTTCTTT
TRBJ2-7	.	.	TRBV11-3	CASSLTPNGRQYF	TGTGCCAGCAGCTTAACACCGAATGGCCGGCAGTACTTC
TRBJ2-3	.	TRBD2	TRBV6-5	CASSSSGASTDTQYF	TGTGCCAGCAGTTCTAGCGGTGCTAGCACAGATACGCAGTATTTT
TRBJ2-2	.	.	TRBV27	CASSPRTYANTGELFF	TGTGCCAGCAGTCCGCGGACGTACGCGAACACCGGGGAGCTGTTTTTT
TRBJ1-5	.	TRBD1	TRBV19	CASSLGQVGNQPQHF	TGTGCCAGTAGTTTGGGACAGGTGGGGAATCAGCCCCAGCATTTT
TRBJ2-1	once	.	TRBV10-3	CAIRTVTGPTYNEQFF	TGTGCCATCAGAACGGTTACAGGACCTACCTACAATGAGCAGTTCTTC
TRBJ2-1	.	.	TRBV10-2	CASSERHREGNEQFF	TGCGCCAGCAGTGAGAGACACAGGGAGGGTAATGAGCAGTTCTTC
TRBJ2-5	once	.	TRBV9	CASSRVGGPETQYF	TGTGCCAGCAGCCGCGTCGGAGGTCCCGAGACCCAGTACTTC
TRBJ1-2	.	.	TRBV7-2	CASSSGQISNYGYTF	TGTGCCAGCAGCTCCGGACAGATTTCTAACTATGGCTACACCTTC
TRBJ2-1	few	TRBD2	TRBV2	CASGLDYNEQFF	TGTGCCAGTGGACTAGACTACAATGAGCAGTTCTTC
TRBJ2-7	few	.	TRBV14	CASSQVPYRERNEQYF	TGTGCCAGCAGCCAAGTACCGTACCGGGAGAGGAACGAGCAGTACTTC
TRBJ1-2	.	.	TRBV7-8	CASSSYDFSYGYTF	TGTGCCAGCAGCTCCTATGACTTTAGCTATGGCTACACCTTC
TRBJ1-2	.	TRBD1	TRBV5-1	CASRRTGAEDYTF	TGCGCCAGCAGACGCACAGGGGCGGAAGACTACACCTTC
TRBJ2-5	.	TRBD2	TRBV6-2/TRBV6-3	CASSSPRLAGEETQYF	TGTGCCAGCAGCTCCCCTCGACTAGCGGGAGAAGAGACCCAGTACTTC
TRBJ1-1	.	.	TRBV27	CASSLVTVWGTEAFF	TGTGCCAGCAGTTTAGTTACAGTCTGGGGCACTGAAGCTTTCTTT
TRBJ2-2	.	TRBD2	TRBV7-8	CASSLGLATTGELFF	TGTGCCAGCAGCTTAGGACTAGCTACGACCGGGGAGCTGTTTTTT
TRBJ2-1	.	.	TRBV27	CASCLTHPNYNEQFF	TGTGCCAGCTGCCTGACCCACCCGAATTACAATGAGCAGTTCTTC
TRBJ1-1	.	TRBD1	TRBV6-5	CASSYGQGGTEAFF	TGTGCCAGCAGTTACGGACAGGGTGGCACTGAAGCTTTCTTT
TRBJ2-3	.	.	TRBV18	CASSPRDTDTQYF	TGTGCCAGCTCACCACGGGACACAGATACGCAGTATTTT
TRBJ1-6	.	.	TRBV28	CASSSAHLFKIYNSPLHF	TGTGCCAGCAGTTCCGCCCACCTGTTCAAGATCTATAATTCACCCCTCCACTTT
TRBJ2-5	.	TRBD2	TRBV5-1	CASSLGLAGSTQETQYF	TGCGCCAGCAGCTTGGGACTAGCGGGATCTACCCAGGAGACCCAGTACTTC
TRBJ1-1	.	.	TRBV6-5	CASSYYPWGGNTEAFF	TGTGCCAGCAGTTACTACCCTTGGGGGGGGAACACTGAAGCTTTCTTT
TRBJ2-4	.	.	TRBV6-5	CASSSPPDSYIQYF	TGTGCCAGCAGTTCCCCCCCGGACTCGTACATTCAGTACTTC
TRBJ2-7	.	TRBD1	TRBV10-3	CAISTGTGSYEQYF	TGTGCCATCAGCACCGGGACAGGCTCCTACGAGCAGTACTTC
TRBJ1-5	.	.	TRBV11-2	CASSVDLFQPQHF	TGTGCCAGCAGCGTGGATTTGTTTCAGCCCCAGCATTTT
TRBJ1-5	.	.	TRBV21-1	CASSRGLRADQPQHF	TGTGCCAGCAGCAGAGGACTGCGAGCCGATCAGCCCCAGCATTTT
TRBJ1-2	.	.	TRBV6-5	CASSPTTPVGYGYTF	TGTGCCAGCAGTCCGACCACCCCAGTGGGCTATGGCTACACCTTC
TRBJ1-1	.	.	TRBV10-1	CASRRDPNTEAFF	TGCGCCAGCAGAAGGGACCCCAACACTGAAGCTTTCTTT
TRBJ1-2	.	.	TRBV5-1	CASSLGANYGYTF	TGCGCCAGCAGCTTGGGGGCTAACTATGGCTACACCTTC
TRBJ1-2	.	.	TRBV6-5	CARQTFEGYTF	TGTGCCAGACAGACGTTTGAAGGCTACACCTTC
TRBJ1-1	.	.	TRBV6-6	CASRTATEAFF	TGTGCCAGCAGGACAGCGACTGAAGCTTTCTTT
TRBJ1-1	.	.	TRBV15	CATDLKGGAEAFF	TGTGCCACCGACCTTAAGGGGGGCGCCGAAGCTTTCTTT
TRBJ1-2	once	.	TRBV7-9	CASSLDLDGYTF	TGTGCCAGCAGCTTAGATTTGGATGGCTACACCTTC
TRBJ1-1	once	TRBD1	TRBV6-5	CASSYSQGGSGFF	TGTGCCAGCAGTTACTCGCAGGGGGGAAGTGGTTTCTTT
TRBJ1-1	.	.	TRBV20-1	CSAPAGAEAFF	TGCAGTGCCCCTGCGGGGGCTGAAGCTTTCTTT
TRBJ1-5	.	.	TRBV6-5	CASSYGGGVNQPQHF	TGTGCCAGCAGTTACGGGGGGGGCGTCAATCAGCCCCAGCATTTT
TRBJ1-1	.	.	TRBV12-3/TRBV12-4	CASSLGGNTEAFF	TGTGCCAGCAGCCTAGGGGGGAACACTGAAGCTTTCTTT